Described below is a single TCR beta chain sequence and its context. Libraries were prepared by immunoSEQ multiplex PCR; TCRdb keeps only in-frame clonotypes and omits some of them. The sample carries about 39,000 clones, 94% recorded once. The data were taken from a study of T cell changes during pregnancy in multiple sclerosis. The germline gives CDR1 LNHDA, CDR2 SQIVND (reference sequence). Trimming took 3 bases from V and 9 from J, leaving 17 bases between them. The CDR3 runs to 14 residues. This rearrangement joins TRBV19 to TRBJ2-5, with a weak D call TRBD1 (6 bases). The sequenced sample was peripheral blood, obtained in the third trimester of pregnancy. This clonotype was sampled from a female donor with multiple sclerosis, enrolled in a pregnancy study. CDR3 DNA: TGTGCCAGTAGTATCTCCAGGGGAAAAGGGGCCCAGTACTTC. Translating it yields CASSISRGKGAQYF.